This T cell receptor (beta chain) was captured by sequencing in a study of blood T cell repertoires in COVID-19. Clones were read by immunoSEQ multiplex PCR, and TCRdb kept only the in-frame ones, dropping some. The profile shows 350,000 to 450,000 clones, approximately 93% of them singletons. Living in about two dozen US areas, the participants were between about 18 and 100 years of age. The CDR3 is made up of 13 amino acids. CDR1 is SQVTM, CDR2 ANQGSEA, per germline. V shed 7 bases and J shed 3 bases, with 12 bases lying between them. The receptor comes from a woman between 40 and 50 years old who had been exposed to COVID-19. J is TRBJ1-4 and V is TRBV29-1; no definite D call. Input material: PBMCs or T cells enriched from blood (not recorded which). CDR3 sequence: CSGKESANEKLFF. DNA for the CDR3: TGCAGCGGAAAGGAGTCAGCTAATGAAAAACTGTTTTTT.